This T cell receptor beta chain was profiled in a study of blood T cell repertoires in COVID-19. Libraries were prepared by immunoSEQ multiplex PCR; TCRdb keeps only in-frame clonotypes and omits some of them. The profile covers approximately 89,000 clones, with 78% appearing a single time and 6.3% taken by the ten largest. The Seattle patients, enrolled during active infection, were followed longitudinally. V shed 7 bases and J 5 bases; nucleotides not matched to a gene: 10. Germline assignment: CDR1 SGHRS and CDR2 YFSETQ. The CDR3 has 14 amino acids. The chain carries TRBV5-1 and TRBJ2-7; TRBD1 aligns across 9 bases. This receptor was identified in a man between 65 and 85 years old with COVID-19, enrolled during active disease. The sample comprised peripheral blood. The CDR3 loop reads CASGPGQGKDEQYF. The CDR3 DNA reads TGCGCCAGCGGGCCGGGACAGGGTAAGGACGAGCAGTACTTC. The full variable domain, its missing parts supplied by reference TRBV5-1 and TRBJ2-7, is KAGVTQTPRYLIKTRGQQVTLSCSPISGHRSVSWYQQTPGQGLQFLFEYFSETQRNKGNFPGRFSGRQFSNSRSEMNVSTLELGDSALYLCASGPGQGKDEQYFGPGTRLTVT.